The sequence of this T cell receptor (beta chain) was determined in a study of T cells in Graves' hyperthyroidism and ophthalmopathy. The study, taken as a whole, reports: In the blood, most expanded thyroid clonotypes above 0.001 appeared as well.

The V and J ends lost 3 bases and 5 bases respectively, with 16 bases between them. CDR1 is DFQATT and CDR2 is SNEGSKA in the germline V gene (reference sequence). The CDR3 extends over 15 amino acids. As for this clonotype: The antigen is undetermined.

Regions amplified from RNA transcripts were the TCR beta CDR3 regions. RT-PCR in the first round (using the HTBI primer set) targeted the TCR CDR3. MiXCR was run by TCRdb on the multiplex PCR reads, yielding one entry per CDR3 protein. Of about 480,000 distinct CDR3 sequences listed, under 15% are singletons. Sequenced material: blood. This receptor was identified in a woman aged 18-29 years with Graves' hyperthyroidism. The chain is built from TRBV20-1 and TRBJ1-4; D possibly corresponds to TRBD1 (6 bases). CDR3 loop: CSARGKGQTNEKLFF. The CDR3 nucleotides read TGCAGTGCTAGGGGAAAAGGACAGACGAATGAAAAACTGTTTTTT.